This T cell receptor beta chain originates from a study of human T cells and chemical hapten exposure. This clonotype was seen ten or more times. The antigen is unknown. Time point defined: patch test 1, 2 weeks after DPC sensitization. The treatment denotes: therapeutic diphenylcyclopropenone sensitization with weekly scalp DPC. MiXCR, applied by TCRdb to the RACE reads, yields one record per CDR3 protein. The data contain roughly 120,000 distinct CDR3 sequences, 9% to 14% of them seen just once; the ten biggest clones take up 1.4%. Study observations and caveats: DPC sensitization produced no change in TCRs with frequency above 1 in 1000. Large CDR3 similarity clusters arose significantly more often from expanded TCRs than from controls.

The origin of this receptor is a woman between 50 and 59 years old with alopecia areata. Some clones in this sample may be carry-over from other donors' samples. The starting material was whole blood, obtained in connection with sensitization to the hapten diphenylcyclopropenone (DPC).

The CDR3 DNA reads as TGTGCCAGCAGTCCCTCGGACAGGGGTACGCACACTGAAGCTTTCTTT. Translating gives CASSPSDRGTHTEAFF. The chain joins TRBV28 to TRBJ1-1; 9 bases align to TRBD1. Looked up from germline, CDR1 is MDHEN and CDR2 is SYDVKM. The CDR3 length is 16 residues. V shed 5 bases, J shed 3 bases, and the junction held 10 bases outside the gene matches.